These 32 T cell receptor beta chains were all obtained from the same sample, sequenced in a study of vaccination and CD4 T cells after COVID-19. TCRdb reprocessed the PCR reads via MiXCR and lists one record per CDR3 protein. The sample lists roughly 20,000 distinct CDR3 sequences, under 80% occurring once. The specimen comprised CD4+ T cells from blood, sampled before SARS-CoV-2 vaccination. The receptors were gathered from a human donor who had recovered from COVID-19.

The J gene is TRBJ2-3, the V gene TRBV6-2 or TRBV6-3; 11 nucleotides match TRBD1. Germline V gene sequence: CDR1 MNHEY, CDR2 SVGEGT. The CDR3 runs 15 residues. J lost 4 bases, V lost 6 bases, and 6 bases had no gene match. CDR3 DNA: TGTGCCAGCAGGACAACGGGACAGGGGGCAGATACGCAGTATTTT. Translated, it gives CASRTTGQGADTQYF.

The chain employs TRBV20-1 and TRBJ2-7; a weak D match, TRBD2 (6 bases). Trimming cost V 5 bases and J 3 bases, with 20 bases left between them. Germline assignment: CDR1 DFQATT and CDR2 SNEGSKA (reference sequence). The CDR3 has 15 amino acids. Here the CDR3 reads CSAHPRLDTRYEQYF. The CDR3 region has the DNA TGCAGTGCTCACCCTCGACTAGACACTCGCTACGAGCAGTACTTC.

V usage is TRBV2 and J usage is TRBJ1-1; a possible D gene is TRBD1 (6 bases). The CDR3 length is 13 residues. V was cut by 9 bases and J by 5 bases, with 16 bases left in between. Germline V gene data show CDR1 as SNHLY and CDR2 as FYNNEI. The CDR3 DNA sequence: TGTGCCAGGACCCAGGGGCTACGGACTGAAGCTTTCTTT. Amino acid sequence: CARTQGLRTEAFF.

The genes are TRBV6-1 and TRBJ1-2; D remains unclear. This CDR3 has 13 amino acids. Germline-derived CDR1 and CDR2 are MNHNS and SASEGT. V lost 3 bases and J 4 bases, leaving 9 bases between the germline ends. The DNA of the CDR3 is TGTGCCAGCAGTGATGAACTATCCTATGGCTACACCTTC. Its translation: CASSDELSYGYTF.

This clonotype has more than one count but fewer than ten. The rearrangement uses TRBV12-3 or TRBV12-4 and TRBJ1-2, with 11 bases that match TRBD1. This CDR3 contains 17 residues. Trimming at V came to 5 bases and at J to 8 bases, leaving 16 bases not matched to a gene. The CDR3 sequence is CASSGRTGTGGERGYTF. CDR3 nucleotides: TGTGCCAGCAGTGGACGAACCGGGACAGGGGGAGAGAGGGGCTACACCTTC.

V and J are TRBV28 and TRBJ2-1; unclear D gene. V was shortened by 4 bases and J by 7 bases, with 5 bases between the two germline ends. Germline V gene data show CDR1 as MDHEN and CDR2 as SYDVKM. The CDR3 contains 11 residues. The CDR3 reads CASSSRNEQFF. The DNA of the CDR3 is TGTGCCAGCAGTTCCCGGAATGAGCAGTTCTTC.

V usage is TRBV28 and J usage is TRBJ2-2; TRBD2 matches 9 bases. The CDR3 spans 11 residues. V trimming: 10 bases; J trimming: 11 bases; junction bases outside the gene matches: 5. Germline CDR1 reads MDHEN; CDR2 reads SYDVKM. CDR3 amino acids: CATLAGRELFF. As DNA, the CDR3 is TGTGCCACCCTAGCGGGGCGCGAGCTGTTTTTT. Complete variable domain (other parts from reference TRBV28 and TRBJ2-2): DVKVTQSSRYLVKRTGEKVFLECVQDMDHENMFWYRQDPGLGLRLIYFSYDVKMKEKGDIPEGYSVSREKKERFSLILESASTNQTSMYLCATLAGRELFFGEGSRLTVL.

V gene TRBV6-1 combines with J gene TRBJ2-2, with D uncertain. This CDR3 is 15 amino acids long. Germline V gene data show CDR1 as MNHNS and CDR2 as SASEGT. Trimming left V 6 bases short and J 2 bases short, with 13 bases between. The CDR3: CASRRRTSNTGELFF. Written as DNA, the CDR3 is TGTGCCAGCAGACGACGAACCAGTAACACCGGGGAGCTGTTTTTT.

CDR3 region: CASSWVQFQETQYF. The CDR3 region has the DNA TGTGCCAGCAGTTGGGTACAGTTCCAAGAGACCCAGTACTTC. The rearrangement uses TRBV12-3 or TRBV12-4 and TRBJ2-5; D remains unclear. This CDR3 has 14 amino acids. V was trimmed by 4 bases and J by 1 base, leaving 10 bases between them.

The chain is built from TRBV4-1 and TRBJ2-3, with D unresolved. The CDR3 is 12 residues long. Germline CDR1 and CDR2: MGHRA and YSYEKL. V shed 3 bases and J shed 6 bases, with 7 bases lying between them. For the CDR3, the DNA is TGCGCCAGCAGCCACCCGTTGGATACGCAGTATTTT. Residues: CASSHPLDTQYF.

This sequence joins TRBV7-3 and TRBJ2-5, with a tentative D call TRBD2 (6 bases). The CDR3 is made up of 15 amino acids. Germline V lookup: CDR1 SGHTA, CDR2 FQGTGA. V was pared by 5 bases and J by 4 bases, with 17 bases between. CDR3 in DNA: TGTGCCAGCAGCCGTCAAAGCGGGTTAGGAGAGACCCAGTACTTC. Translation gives CASSRQSGLGETQYF.

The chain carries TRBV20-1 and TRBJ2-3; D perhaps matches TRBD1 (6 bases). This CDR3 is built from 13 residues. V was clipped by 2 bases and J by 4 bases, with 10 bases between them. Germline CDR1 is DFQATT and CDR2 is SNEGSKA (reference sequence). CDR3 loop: CSARKQGADTQYF. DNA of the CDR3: TGCAGTGCTAGAAAACAGGGTGCAGATACGCAGTATTTT.

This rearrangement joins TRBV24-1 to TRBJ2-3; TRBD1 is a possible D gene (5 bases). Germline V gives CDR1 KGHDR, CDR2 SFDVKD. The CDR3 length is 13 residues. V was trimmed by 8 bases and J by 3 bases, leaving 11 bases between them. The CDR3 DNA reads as TGTGCCACCAAGGGGTATTGGACAGATACGCAGTATTTT. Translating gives CATKGYWTDTQYF.

For the CDR3, the DNA is TGTGCCATCAGGACAGACACTTCTAACTATGGCTACACCTTC. It encodes CAIRTDTSNYGYTF. This chain connects TRBV10-3 to TRBJ1-2, with D possibly TRBD1 on 5 matching bases. Trimming stripped 6 bases from V and 0 bases from J, with 11 bases between. Germline V gives CDR1 ENHRY, CDR2 SYGVKD. The CDR3 extends over 14 amino acids.

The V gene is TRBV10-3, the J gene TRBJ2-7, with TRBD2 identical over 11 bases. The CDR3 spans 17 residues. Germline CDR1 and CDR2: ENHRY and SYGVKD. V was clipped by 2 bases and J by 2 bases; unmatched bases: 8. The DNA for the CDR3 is TGTGCCATCAGTGAGGAACTAGCGGGAGATCGGCCCTACGAGCAGTACTTC. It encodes CAISEELAGDRPYEQYF.

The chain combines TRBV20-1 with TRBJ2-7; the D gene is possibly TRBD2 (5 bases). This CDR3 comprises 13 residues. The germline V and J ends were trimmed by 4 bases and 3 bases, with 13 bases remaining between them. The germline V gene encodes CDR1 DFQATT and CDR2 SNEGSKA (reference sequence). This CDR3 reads CSATSRTGYEQYF. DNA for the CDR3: TGCAGTGCTACCAGTCGGACTGGCTACGAGCAGTACTTC.

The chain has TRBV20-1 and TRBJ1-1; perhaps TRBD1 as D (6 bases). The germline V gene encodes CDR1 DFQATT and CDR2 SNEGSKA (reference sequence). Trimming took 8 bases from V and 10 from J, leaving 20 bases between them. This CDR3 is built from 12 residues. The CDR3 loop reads CSTGTPGSRAFF. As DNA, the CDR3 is TGCAGTACCGGGACACCCGGTTCTCGAGCTTTCTTT.

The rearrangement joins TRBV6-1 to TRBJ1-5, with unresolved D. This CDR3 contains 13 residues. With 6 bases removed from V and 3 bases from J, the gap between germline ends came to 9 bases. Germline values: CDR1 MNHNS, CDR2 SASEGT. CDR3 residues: CASRIDLNQPQHF. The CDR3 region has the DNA TGTGCCAGCAGGATTGATCTCAATCAGCCCCAGCATTTT.

As DNA, the CDR3 is TGTGCCAGCAGCTCAGAAGGGAACACTGAAGCTTTCTTT. Amino acid sequence: CASSSEGNTEAFF. This chain joins TRBV7-2 and TRBJ1-1; D call uncertain. Looked up from germline, CDR1 is SGHTA and CDR2 is FQGNSA. Deletions cut 4 bases from V and 1 base from J, with 7 bases between. CDR3 size: 13 residues.

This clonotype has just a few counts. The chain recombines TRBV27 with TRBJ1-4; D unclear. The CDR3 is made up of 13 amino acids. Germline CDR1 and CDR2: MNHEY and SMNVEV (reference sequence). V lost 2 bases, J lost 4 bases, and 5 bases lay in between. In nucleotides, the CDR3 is TGTGCCAGCAGTTTACGTCGTAATGAAAAACTGTTTTTT. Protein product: CASSLRRNEKLFF.

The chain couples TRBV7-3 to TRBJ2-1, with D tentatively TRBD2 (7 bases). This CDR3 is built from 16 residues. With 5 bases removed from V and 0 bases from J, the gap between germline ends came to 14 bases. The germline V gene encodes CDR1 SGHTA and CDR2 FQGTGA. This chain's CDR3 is CASSQRGGSSYNEQFF. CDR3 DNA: TGTGCCAGCAGCCAAAGGGGGGGGAGCTCCTACAATGAGCAGTTCTTC.

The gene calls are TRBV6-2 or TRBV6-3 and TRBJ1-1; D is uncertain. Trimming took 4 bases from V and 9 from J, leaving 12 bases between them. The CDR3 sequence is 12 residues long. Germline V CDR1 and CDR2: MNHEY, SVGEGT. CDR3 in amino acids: CASSSSRSQAFF. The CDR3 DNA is TGTGCCAGCAGTTCTAGCCGGAGCCAAGCTTTCTTT.

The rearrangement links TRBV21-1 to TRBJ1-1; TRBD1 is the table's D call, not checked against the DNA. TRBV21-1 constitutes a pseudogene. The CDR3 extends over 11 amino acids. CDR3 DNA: TGTGCCAGCAGGACGGGGGGTGAAGCTTTCTTT. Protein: CASRTGGEAFF.

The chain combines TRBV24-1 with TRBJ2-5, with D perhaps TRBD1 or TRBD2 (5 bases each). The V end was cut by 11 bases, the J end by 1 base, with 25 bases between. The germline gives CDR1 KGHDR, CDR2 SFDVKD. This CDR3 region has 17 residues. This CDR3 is CAITEGLMRLCQETQYF. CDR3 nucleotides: TGTGCCATTACAGAGGGGTTGATGAGGTTGTGCCAAGAGACCCAGTACTTC.

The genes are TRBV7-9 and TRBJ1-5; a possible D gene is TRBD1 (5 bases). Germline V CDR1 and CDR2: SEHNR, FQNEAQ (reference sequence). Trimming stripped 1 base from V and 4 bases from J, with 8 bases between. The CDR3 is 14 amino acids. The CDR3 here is CASSLGGGNQPQHF. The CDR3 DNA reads TGTGCCAGCAGCTTAGGGGGGGGGAATCAGCCCCAGCATTTT.

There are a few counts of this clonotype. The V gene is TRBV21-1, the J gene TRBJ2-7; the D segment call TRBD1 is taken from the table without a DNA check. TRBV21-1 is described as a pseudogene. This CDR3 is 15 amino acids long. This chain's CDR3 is CASSRWDEGAIEQYF. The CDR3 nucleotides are TGTGCCAGCAGCCGCTGGGATGAGGGGGCCATCGAGCAGTACTTC.

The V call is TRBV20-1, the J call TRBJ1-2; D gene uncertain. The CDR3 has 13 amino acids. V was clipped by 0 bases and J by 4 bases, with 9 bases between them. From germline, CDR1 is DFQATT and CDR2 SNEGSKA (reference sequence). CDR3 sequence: CSARDKITYGYTF. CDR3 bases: TGCAGTGCTAGAGATAAGATTACCTATGGCTACACCTTC.

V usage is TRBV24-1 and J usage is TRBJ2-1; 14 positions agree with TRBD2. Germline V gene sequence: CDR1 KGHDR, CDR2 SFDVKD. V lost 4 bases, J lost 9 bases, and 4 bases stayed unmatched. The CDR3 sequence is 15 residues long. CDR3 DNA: TGTGCCACCAGTGACCCGGGACTAGCGGGAGTTGAGCAGTTCTTC. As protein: CATSDPGLAGVEQFF.

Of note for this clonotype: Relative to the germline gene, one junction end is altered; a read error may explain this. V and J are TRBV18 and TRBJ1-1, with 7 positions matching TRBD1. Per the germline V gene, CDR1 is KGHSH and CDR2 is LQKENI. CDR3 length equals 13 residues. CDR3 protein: CASWGQLNTEALF. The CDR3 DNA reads TGTGCCAGCTGGGGACAGCTGAACACTGAAGCTCTCTTT. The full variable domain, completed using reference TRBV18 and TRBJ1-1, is NAGVMQNPRHLVRRRGQEARLRCSPMKGHSHVYWYRQLPEEGLKFMVYLQKENIIDESGMPKERFSAEFPKEGPSILRIQQVVRGDSAAYFCASWGQLNTEALFGQGTRLTVV.

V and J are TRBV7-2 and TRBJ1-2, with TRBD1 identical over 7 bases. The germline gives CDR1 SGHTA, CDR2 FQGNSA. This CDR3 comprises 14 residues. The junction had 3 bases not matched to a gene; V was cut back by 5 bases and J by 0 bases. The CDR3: CASSLGTANYGYTF. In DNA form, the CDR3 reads TGTGCCAGCAGCCTCGGGACAGCTAACTATGGCTACACCTTC.

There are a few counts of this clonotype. The CDR3 DNA is TGTGCCAGCGGGGGACTAGCGGGAGGTTCAGATACGCAGTATTTT. Amino acids: CASGGLAGGSDTQYF. This chain connects TRBV27 to TRBJ2-3; 15 bases map to TRBD2. The CDR3 loop spans 15 amino acids. The ends lost 8 bases at V and 4 bases at J; junction bases unmatched: 4. Germline V gives CDR1 MNHEY, CDR2 SMNVEV (reference sequence).

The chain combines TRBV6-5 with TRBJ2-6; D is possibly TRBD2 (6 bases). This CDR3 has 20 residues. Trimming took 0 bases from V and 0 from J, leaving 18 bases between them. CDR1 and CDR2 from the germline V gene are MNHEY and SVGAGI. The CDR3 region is CASSYSLPDRGNSGANVLTF. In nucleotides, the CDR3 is TGTGCCAGCAGTTACTCGTTACCTGACCGGGGGAACTCTGGGGCCAACGTCCTGACTTTC.